This entry describes one T cell receptor (beta chain). The clone's antigen remains unknown. There are no base qualities to consult, and no much larger clone falls within one base. TCR CDR3 regions were amplified from genomic DNA by multiplex PCR using the deep immunoSEQ assay. Extracted genomic DNA from each cell subset was spread evenly across all wells of several immunoSEQ 96-well plates, with each plate serving as a replicate. For sorted subsets, each replicate PCR was loaded with roughly 190 ng genomic DNA, equivalent to some 27,000 T cell genomes. The purified libraries were quantified using a Qubit 3.0 fluorometer, sized with a Bioanalyzer 2100, and then quantified again using the KAPA Library Quantification kit. A separate single-read 150-cycle Illumina NextSeq 550 flow cell was used to sequence each immunoSEQ 96-well plate. The study's processing was this. Because only junctional sequences without quality scores were contained in the immunoSEQ output, filtering matching that applied to full-length reads could not be performed. To assign V/J genes and CDR3, sequences were annotated against IMGT germline references using PyIR, a Python wrapper for IgBLAST v1.9. Reads with weak V/J assignments (E-value above 1e-6), missing CDR3, stop codons, out-of-frame junctions, or ambiguous translated residues were removed. V3J clonotypes were defined as sequences sharing the same inferred V gene, J gene, and CDR3 amino acid sequence. To compute the percentage overlap between repertoires, the number of shared unique clonotypes was divided by the size of the smaller repertoire. Repertoire richness was assessed with RTK rarefaction, the Chao1 estimator, and Recon v2.1 estimates of unobserved clonotypes. Generation probabilities were computed with OLGA for all TCRbeta clonotypes obtained by the gDNA method from several donors. TCRdb retrieved this table from immuneACCESS and kept in-frame rearrangements only. Not all clones are present; in checked studies, unresolved V genes account for under half, and no reason is known for the remainder. That table furnishes V, J and clone size, whereas the DNA furnished D and trimming. Counted in this sample were roughly 2,500,000 clones; 93% of them appeared once. The ten largest clonotypes hold 0.36% of the sample.

The sample comes from a study of shared clonotypes between healthy human individuals (TCRdb year 2020). Turning to the overall study: The cohort included three men and a couple of women between 18 and 49 years of age. For each donor, three plates each were used for CD4 naive and CD4 memory, two plates were used for CD8 naive, and one plate was used for CD8 memory. To estimate repertoire size and how much clonotype sharing occurs between individuals, the study deeply sequenced the blood TCR repertoires of several healthy adults. Different laboratories and diverse techniques were used to prepare libraries and sequence TCR repertoires, to increase sequencing depth and limit assay-specific biases. Leukapheresis yielded between about 0.9 and 9.5 billion PBMCs per donor. Beyond this particular receptor, the publication reports: Because the study included only a small number of donors, the genetic and exposure-history diversity represented was limited. Incomplete sequencing was indicated by rarefaction of sorted-subset datasets, despite the large sequencing depth. Estimated clonotype richness was generally larger for naive than for memory subsets. Sampling was restricted to blood, and TCR repertoires in tissue are likely to differ from TCR repertoires in blood. When a handful of donors were compared, the shared fraction of clonotypes was about 5% for naive CD4, 3.5% to 4% for naive CD8, more than 2% for memory CD4, and roughly 0.4% for memory CD8. Compared with non-shared clonotypes, the clonotypes found in all four sorted-subset donors had higher generation probabilities. Pairwise subsampling indicated that sequencing depth was expected to affect the degree of clonotype sharing among donors.

The V end gives up 1 base and the J end 3 bases, leaving 5 bases in the junction not matched to a gene. CDR1 SGHRS and CDR2 YFSETQ are derived from the germline V gene. The CDR3 has 15 amino acids, counting the end cysteine and phenylalanine. Only CDR3 DNA remains: 45 bases, in frame from the first base. Donors were healthy HIV-negative adults with no recently reported acute infections or vaccinations. Every donor was a Caucasian adult residing in Nashville, Tennessee, USA. CD4+ T cells were enriched through magnetic negative selection, after which naive cells were positively selected on CD45RA and the remaining negative fraction served as the memory subset. Blood was collected by leukapheresis, and PBMCs were isolated by Ficoll-Histopaque density gradient centrifugation and then cryopreserved in liquid nitrogen vapor phase. Analytical flow cytometry was used to check the purity and quantity of every magnetically sorted T cell population. Genomic DNA was isolated from every sorted fraction and measured by UV absorbance on a Nanodrop 2000c.

The chain is assembled from TRBV5-1 and TRBJ1-1, and TRBD1 aligns with 8 junction nucleotides. The sequence was collected from a young man in good health. Some clones in this sample may be carry-over from other donors' samples. Sequenced: naive CD4+ T cells from PBMCs. The sample's cell subset or site label is to be understood as: CD45RA+ positively selected. Here is the DNA: TGCGCCAGCAGCTTGCAGGGGGCATCTGACACTGAAGCTTTCTTT. It encodes CASSLQGASDTEAFF.